The entry that follows covers one T cell receptor (beta chain) sequence. Alongside a J-beta primer mix, a sample-barcoded 5' primer served in a second PCR lasting roughly 6 to 11 cycles. TCRdb processed the 5' RACE reads anew with MiXCR; each CDR3 protein has one entry. The table lists about 640,000 distinct CDR3 sequences, roughly 53% of them singletons. This sample is drawn from a study of blood T cells in healthy people across ages. Germline CDR1 reads SGHRS; CDR2 reads YFSETQ. CDR3 length equals 16 residues. Trimming stripped 4 bases from V and 5 bases from J, with 19 bases between. Sequenced input: blood. The chain couples TRBV5-1 to TRBJ2-1; D is possibly TRBD1 (7 bases). The clonotype comes from a man aged 55-75 years in good health. CDR3 sequence: CASSLLTGRGHNEQFF. The CDR3 DNA is TGCGCCAGCAGCCTTCTGACAGGGCGGGGTCACAATGAGCAGTTCTTC.